This TCR beta chain was captured in a study of shared clonotypes between healthy human individuals. In the study overall: The cohort comprised a couple of women and a few men. Their ages spanned 18 to 49 years.

Per germline, CDR1 SGDLS and CDR2 YYNGEE. V was trimmed by 1 base and J by 6 bases, leaving 8 bases between them. The CDR3 is 12 residues long. Unsorted PBMC contributed roughly 320 ng DNA, tens of thousands of T cell genomes, to each replicate PCR. Source study methods: ImmunoSEQ output held junction-only sequences without quality scores, so filtering differed. Libraries were prepared by immunoSEQ multiplex PCR; TCRdb keeps only in-frame clonotypes and omits some of them. The V and J calls and clone size come from that table; D and trimming were worked out from the DNA. The sample holds some 480,000 clones, 79% seen once. Each of the donors was a healthy adult who was HIV-negative and had not had a recent acute infection or vaccination. Comments on this clone: The identical CDR3 is also encoded by other nucleotide sequences in the sample.

Material for sequencing was PBMCs. The chain is built from TRBV9 and TRBJ2-7; the D is unclear. The source of this sequence is a woman aged 40 to 55 in good health. Some clones in this sample may be carry-over from other donors' samples. The CDR3 DNA reads as TGTGCCAGCAGCGTACAAGGTGGCGAGCAGTACTTC. Translated, it gives CASSVQGGEQYF.